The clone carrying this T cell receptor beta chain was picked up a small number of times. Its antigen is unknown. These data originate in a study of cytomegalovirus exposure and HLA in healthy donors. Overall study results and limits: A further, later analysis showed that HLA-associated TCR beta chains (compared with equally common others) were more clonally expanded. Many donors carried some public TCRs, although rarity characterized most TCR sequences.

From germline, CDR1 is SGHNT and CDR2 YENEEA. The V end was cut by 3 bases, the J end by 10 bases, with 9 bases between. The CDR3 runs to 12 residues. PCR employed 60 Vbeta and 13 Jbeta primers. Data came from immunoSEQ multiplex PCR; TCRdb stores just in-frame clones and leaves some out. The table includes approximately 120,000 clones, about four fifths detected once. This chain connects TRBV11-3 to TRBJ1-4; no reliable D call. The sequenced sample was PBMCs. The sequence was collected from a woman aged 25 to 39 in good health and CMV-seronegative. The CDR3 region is CASSFDGVKLFF. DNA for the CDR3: TGTGCCAGCAGCTTTGACGGGGTAAAACTGTTTTTT.